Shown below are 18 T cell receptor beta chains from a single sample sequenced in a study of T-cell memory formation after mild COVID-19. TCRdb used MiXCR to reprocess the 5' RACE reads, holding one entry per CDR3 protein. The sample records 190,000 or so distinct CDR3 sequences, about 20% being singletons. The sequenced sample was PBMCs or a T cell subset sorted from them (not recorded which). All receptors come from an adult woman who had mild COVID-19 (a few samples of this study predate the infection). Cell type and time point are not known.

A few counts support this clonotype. Here the CDR3 reads CASSYASEAANTGELFF. The CDR3 DNA follows: TGTGCCAGCAGTTACGCATCGGAAGCCGCGAACACCGGGGAGCTGTTTTTT. The rearrangement uses TRBV6-5 and TRBJ2-2; D not resolved. Trimming left V 2 bases short and J 0 bases short, with 13 bases between. The CDR3 has 17 residues. Germline lookup yields CDR1 MNHEY and CDR2 SVGAGI.

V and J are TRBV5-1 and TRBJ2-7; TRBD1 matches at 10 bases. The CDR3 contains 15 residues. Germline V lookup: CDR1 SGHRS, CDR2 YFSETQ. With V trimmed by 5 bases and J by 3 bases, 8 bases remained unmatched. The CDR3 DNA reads TGCGCCAGCAGACCTATCGGGACAGGGGTCTACGAGCAGTACTTC. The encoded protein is CASRPIGTGVYEQYF.

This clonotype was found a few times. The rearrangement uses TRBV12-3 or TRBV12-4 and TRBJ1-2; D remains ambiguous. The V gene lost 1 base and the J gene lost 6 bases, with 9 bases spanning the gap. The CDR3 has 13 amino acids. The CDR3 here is CASSLGFLDGYTF. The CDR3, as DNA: TGTGCCAGCAGTTTAGGTTTTTTGGATGGCTACACCTTC.

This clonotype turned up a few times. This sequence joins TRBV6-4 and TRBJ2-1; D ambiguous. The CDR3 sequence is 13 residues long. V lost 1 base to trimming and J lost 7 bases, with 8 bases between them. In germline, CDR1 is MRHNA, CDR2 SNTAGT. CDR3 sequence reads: CASSDFEFNEQFF. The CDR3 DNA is TGTGCCAGCAGTGACTTCGAGTTTAATGAGCAGTTCTTC.

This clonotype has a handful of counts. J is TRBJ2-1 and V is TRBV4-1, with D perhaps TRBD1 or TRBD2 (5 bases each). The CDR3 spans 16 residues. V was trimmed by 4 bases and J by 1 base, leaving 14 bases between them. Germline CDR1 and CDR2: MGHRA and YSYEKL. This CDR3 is CASSRDGTWSYNEQFF. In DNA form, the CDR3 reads TGCGCCAGCAGCCGAGACGGGACCTGGTCCTACAATGAGCAGTTCTTC.

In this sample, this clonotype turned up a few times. The CDR3 DNA reads as TGTGCCAGCAGCTTATGGGTTGGCACTGAAGCTTTCTTT. Residues: CASSLWVGTEAFF. J is TRBJ1-1 and V is TRBV7-7, with unresolved D. CDR1 SSHAT and CDR2 FNYEAQ come from the germline V gene (reference sequence). CDR3 size: 13 residues. Trimming took off 2 bases at V and 4 bases at J, with 8 bases between the two ends. Together with reference TRBV7-7 and TRBJ1-1, the CDR3 gives the full variable domain: GAGVSQSPRYKVTKRGQDVTLRCDPISSHATLYWYQQALGQGPEFLTYFNYEAQPDKSGLPSDRFSAERPEGSISTLTIQRTEQRDSAMYRCASSLWVGTEAFFGQGTRLTVV.

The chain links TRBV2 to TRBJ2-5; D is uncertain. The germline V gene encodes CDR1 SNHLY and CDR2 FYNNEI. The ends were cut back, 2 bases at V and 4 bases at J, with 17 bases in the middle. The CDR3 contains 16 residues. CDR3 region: CASSELYGQVGETQYF. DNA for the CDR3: TGTGCCAGCAGTGAATTGTACGGGCAAGTTGGAGAGACCCAGTACTTC.

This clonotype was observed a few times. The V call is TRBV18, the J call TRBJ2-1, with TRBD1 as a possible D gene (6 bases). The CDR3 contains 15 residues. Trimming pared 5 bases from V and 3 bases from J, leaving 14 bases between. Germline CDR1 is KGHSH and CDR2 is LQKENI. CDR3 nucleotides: TGTGCCAGCTCATACGGACAGCCCAACTACAATGAGCAGTTCTTC. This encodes CASSYGQPNYNEQFF.

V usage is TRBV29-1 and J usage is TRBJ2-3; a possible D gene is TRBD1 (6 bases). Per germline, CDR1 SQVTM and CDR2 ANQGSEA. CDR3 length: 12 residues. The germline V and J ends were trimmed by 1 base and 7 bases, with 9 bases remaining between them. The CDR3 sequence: CSVEAGQYTQYF. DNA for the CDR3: TGCAGCGTTGAAGCCGGACAGTATACGCAGTATTTT.

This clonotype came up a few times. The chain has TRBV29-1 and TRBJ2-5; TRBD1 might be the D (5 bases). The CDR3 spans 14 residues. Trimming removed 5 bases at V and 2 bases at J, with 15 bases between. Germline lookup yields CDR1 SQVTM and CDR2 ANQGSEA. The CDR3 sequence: CSVIWTHLQETQYF. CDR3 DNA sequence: TGCAGCGTTATCTGGACACACCTACAAGAGACCCAGTACTTC. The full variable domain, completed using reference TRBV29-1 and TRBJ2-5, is SAVISQKPSRDICQRGTSLTIQCQVDSQVTMMFWYRQQPGQSLTLIATANQGSEATYESGFVIDKFPISRPNLTFSTLTVSNMSPEDSSIYLCSVIWTHLQETQYFGPGTRLLVL.

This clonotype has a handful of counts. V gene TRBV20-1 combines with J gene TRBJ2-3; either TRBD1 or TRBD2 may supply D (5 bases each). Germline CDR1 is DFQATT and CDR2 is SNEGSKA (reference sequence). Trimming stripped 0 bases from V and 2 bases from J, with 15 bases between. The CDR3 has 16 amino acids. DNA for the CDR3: TGCAGTGCTAGAGATTACACGGGGCCGGACACAGATACGCAGTATTTT. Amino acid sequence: CSARDYTGPDTDTQYF.

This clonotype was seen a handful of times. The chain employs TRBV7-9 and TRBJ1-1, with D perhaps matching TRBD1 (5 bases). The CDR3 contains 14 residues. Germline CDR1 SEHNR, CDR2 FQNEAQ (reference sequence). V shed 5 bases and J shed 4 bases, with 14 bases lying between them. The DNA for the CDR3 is TGTGCCAGCAGCCAAACTCAGGGAGGCACTGAAGCTTTCTTT. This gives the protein CASSQTQGGTEAFF.

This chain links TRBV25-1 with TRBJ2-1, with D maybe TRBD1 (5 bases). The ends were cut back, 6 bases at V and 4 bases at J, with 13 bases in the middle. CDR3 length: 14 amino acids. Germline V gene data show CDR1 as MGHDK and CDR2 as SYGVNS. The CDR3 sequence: CASSQGHTYNEQFF. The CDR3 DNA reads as TGTGCCAGCAGCCAAGGACATACTTACAATGAGCAGTTCTTC.

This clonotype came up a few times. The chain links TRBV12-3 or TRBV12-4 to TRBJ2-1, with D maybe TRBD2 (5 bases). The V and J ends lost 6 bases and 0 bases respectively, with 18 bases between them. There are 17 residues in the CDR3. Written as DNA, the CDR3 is TGTGCCAGCAGGCTCGGGGAACGTGTTAGCTCCTACAATGAGCAGTTCTTC. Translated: CASRLGERVSSYNEQFF.

As DNA, the CDR3 is TGTGCCAGCAGCTTAGATCGACTAGCGGGCGCAGATACGCAGTATTTT. Translating gives CASSLDRLAGADTQYF. The rearrangement links TRBV11-3 to TRBJ2-3; 10 nucleotides align to TRBD2. With V trimmed by 0 bases and J by 4 bases, 4 bases remained unmatched. The CDR3 is 16 residues long. The V gene's germline CDR1 is SGHNT and CDR2 YENEEA.

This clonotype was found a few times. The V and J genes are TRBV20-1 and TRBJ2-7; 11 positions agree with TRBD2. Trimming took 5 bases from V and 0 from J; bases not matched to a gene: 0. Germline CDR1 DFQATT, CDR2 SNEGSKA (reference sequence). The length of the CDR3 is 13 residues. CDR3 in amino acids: CSAGLAGSYEQYF. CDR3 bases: TGCAGTGCTGGACTAGCGGGCTCCTACGAGCAGTACTTC.

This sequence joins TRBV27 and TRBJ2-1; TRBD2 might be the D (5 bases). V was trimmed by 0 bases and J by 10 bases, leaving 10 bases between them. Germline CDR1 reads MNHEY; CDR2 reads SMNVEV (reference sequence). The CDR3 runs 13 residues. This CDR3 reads CASSLSGLPEQFF. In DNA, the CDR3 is TGTGCCAGCAGTTTATCCGGACTCCCCGAGCAGTTCTTC.

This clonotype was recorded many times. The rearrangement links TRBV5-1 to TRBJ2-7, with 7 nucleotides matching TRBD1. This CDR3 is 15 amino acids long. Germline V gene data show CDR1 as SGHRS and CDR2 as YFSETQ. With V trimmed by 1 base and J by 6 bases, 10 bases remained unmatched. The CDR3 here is CASSLRPGQRGEQYF. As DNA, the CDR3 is TGCGCCAGCAGCTTGCGCCCGGGACAGCGCGGCGAGCAGTACTTC.